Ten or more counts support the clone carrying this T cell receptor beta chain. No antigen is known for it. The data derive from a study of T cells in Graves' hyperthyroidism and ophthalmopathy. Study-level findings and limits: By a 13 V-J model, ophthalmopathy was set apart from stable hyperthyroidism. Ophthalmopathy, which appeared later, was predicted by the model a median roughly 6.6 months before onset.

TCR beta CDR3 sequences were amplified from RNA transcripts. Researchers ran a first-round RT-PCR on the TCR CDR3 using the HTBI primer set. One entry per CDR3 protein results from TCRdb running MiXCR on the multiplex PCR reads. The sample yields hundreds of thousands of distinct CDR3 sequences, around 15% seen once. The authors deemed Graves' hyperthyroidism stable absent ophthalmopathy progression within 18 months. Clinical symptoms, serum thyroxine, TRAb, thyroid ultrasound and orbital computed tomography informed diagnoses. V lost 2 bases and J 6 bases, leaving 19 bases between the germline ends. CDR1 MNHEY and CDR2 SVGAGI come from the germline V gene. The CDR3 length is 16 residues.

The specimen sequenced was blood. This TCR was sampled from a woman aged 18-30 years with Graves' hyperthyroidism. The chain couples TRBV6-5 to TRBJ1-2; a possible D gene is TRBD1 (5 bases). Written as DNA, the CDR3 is TGTGCCAGCAGTTACCGGGTGCCCAGGGCGGCGAATGGCTACACCTTC. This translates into CASSYRVPRAANGYTF.